The rows below give T cell receptor beta chains drawn from one sample of a study of cytomegalovirus exposure and HLA in healthy donors. TCRdb keeps only in-frame clones here, not all; method: immunoSEQ multiplex PCR. The sample has approximately 44,000 clones; approximately 60% are singletons. The sequencing sample was made of PBMCs. These receptors originate from a human donor in good health. CDR3s include the opening cysteine and the closing phenylalanine or tryptophan. A D gene is named only where the DNA matches it firmly. Some rows have no size entry. The others give once, few or many, or a class for an expanded clone.

CDR3aa	CDR3nt	d_gene	abundance	j_gene	v_gene
CASRANRAKNIQYF	TGTGCCAGCAGAGCCAACAGAGCCAAAAACATTCAGTACTTC	NA	once	TRBJ2-4	TRBV14
CASSLRTSLNEQFF	TGTGCCAGCAGCCTCCGGACTAGCTTAAATGAGCAGTTCTTC	TRBD2	few	TRBJ2-1	TRBV5-4
CASRDGTGGVYGYTF	TGTGCCAGCAGGGACGGGACAGGGGGCGTCTATGGCTACACCTTC	TRBD1	NA	TRBJ1-2	TRBV6-1
CAISGYRGPNEQFF	TGTGCCATCAGTGGCTACAGGGGACCCAATGAGCAGTTCTTC	TRBD1	NA	TRBJ2-1	TRBV10-3
CASSLARSQPQHF	TGTGCCAGCAGCTTAGCGCGTAGCCAGCCCCAGCATTTT	NA	few	TRBJ1-5	TRBV7-2
CASSFQRGLTQYF	TGTGCCAGCAGTTTTCAGCGGGGGTTGACCCAGTACTTC	TRBD2	NA	TRBJ2-5	TRBV27
CASSENPSGVTGELFF	TGCGCCAGCAGTGAGAACCCTAGCGGGGTCACCGGGGAGCTGTTTTTT	TRBD2	NA	TRBJ2-2	TRBV10-1
CASRLAGEYNEQFF	TGTGCCAGCAGGTTAGCGGGGGAGTACAATGAGCAGTTCTTC	TRBD2	NA	TRBJ2-1	TRBV2
CASSSAGTSNQPQHF	TGTGCCAGCAGTTCGGCAGGGACAAGCAATCAGCCCCAGCATTTT	NA	NA	TRBJ1-5	TRBV7-2
CAQLRAGGQNERFF	TGTGCCCAACTCCGGGCGGGGGGGCAAAATGAGCGGTTCTTC	TRBD2	NA	TRBJ2-1	TRBV30
CAWSIGNYGYTF	TGTGCCTGGAGTATCGGTAACTATGGCTACACCTTC	NA	once	TRBJ1-2	TRBV30
CASSFLSGGLNQETQYF	TGTGCCAGCAGCTTTTTATCGGGGGGGCTTAACCAAGAGACCCAGTACTTC	TRBD2	NA	TRBJ2-5	TRBV5-4
CASSLWGQGYTGELFF	TGTGCCAGCAGCCTCTGGGGACAGGGGTACACCGGGGAGCTGTTTTTT	TRBD1	NA	TRBJ2-2	TRBV5-6
CASSLDSSNTGELFF	TGTGCCAGCAGCTTAGACTCCTCGAACACCGGGGAGCTGTTTTTT	NA	NA	TRBJ2-2	TRBV7-2
CSVMGGGSNQPQHF	TGCAGCGTGATGGGCGGGGGGAGCAATCAGCCCCAGCATTTT	NA	once	TRBJ1-5	TRBV29-1
CASSQRTGHSYEQYF	TGTGCCAGCAGCCAGCGGACAGGGCACTCCTACGAGCAGTACTTC	TRBD1	NA	TRBJ2-7	TRBV4-2